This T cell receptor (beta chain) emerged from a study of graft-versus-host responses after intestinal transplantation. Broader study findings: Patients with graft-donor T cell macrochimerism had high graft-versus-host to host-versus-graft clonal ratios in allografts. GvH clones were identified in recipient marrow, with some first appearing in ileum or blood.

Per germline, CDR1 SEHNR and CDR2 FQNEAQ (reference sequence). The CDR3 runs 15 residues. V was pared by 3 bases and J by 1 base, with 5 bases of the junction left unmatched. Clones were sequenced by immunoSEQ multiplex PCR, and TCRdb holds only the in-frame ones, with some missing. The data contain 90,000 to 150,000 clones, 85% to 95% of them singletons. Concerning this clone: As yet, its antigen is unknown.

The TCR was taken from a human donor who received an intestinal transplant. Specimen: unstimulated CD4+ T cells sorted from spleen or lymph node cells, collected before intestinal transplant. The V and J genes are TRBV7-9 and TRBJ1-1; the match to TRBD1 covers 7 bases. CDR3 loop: CASSLTGTRNTEAFF. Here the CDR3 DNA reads TGTGCCAGCAGCTTGACAGGGACCCGGAACACTGAAGCTTTCTTT. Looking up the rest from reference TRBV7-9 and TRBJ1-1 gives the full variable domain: DTGVSQNPRHKITKRGQNVTFRCDPISEHNRLYWYRQTLGQGPEFLTYFQNEAQLEKSRLLSDRFSAERPKGSFSTLEIQRTEQGDSAMYLCASSLTGTRNTEAFFGQGTRLTVV.